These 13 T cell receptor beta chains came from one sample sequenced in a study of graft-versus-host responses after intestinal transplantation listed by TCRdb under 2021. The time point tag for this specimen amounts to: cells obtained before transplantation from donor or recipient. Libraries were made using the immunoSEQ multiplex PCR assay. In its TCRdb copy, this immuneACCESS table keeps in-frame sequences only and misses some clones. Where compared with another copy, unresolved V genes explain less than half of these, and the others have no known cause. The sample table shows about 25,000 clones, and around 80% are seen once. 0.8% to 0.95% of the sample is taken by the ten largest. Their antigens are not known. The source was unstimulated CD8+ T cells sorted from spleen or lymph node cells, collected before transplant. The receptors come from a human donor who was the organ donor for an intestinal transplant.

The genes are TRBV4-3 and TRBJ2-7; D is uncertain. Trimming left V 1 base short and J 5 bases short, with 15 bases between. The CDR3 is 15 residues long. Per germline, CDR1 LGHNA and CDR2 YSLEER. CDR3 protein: CASSQGLLDGNEQYF. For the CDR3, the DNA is TGCGCCAGCAGCCAAGGCCTATTAGATGGGAACGAGCAGTACTTC.

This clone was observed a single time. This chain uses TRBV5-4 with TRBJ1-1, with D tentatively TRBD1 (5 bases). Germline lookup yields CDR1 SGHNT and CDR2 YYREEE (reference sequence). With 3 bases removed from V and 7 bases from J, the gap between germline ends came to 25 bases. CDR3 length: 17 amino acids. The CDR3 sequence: CASSSTEREWGGGEAFF. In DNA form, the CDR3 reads TGTGCCAGCAGCTCGACAGAGAGAGAGTGGGGTGGGGGTGAAGCTTTCTTT.

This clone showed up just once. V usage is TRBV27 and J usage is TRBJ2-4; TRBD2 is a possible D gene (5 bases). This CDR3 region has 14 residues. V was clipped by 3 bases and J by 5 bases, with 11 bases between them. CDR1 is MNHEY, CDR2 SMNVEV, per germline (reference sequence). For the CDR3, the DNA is TGTGCCAGCAGTTTCGGAGGAGGAGAAAACATTCAGTACTTC. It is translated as CASSFGGGENIQYF.

The CDR3 nucleotides are TGTGCCAGCAGGTGGACCGACGGGAACACTGAAGCTTTCTTT. Its protein product is CASRWTDGNTEAFF. This sequence joins TRBV6-5 and TRBJ1-1; D is uncertain. The germline V gene encodes CDR1 MNHEY and CDR2 SVGAGI. This CDR3 spans 14 amino acids. Trimming removed 6 bases from V and 1 base from J, with 12 bases in between.

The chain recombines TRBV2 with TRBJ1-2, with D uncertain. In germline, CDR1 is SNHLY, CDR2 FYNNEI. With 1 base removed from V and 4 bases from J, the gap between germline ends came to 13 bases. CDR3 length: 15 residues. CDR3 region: CASSEEAGRVYGYTF. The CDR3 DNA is TGTGCCAGCAGTGAAGAGGCGGGTCGCGTCTATGGCTACACCTTC.

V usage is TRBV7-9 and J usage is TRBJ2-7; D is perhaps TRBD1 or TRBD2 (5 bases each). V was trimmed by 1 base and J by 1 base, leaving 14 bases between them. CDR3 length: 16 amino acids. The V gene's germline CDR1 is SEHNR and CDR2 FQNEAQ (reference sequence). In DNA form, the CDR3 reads TGTGCCAGCAGCTTAGTGGGGACGCCAGCTTCCTACGAGCAGTACTTC. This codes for CASSLVGTPASYEQYF. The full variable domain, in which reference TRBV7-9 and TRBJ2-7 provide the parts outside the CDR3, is DTGVSQNPRHKITKRGQNVTFRCDPISEHNRLYWYRQTLGQGPEFLTYFQNEAQLEKSRLLSDRFSAERPKGSFSTLEIQRTEQGDSAMYLCASSLVGTPASYEQYFGPGTRLTVT.

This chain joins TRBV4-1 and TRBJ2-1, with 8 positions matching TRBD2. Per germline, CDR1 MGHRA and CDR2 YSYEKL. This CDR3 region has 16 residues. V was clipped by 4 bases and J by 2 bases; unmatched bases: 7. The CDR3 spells CASSLSGSRTYNEQFF. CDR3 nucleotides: TGCGCCAGCAGCCTCAGCGGGAGTAGGACCTACAATGAGCAGTTCTTC.

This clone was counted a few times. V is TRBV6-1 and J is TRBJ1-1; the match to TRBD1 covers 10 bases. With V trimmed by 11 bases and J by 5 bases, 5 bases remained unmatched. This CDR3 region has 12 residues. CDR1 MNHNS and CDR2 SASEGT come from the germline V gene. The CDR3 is CASRQGATEAFF. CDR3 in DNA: TGTGCCTCTCGACAGGGGGCAACTGAAGCTTTCTTT.

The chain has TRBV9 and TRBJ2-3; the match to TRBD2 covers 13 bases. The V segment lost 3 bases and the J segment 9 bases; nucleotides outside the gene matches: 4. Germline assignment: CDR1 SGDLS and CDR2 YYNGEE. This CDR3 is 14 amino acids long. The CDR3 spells CASSGGTSGATQYF. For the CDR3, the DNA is TGTGCCAGCAGCGGAGGGACTAGCGGGGCCACGCAGTATTTT.

The DNA of the CDR3 is TGTGCCAGCAGTGTGGACAGAACATATAGCAATCAGCCCCAGCATTTT. Translating gives CASSVDRTYSNQPQHF. The chain couples TRBV2 to TRBJ1-5; TRBD1 is a possible D gene (6 bases). The CDR3 is 16 residues long. Germline lookup yields CDR1 SNHLY and CDR2 FYNNEI. The V end lost 4 bases, the J end lost 0 bases, and 13 bases lay between the germline ends.

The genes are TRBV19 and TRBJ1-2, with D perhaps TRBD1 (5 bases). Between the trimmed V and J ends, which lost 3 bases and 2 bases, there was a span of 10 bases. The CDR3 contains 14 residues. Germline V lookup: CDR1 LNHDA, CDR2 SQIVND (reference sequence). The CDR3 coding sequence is TGTGCCAGTAGTATTGTCGGGGGGAACTATGGCTACACCTTC. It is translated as CASSIVGGNYGYTF.

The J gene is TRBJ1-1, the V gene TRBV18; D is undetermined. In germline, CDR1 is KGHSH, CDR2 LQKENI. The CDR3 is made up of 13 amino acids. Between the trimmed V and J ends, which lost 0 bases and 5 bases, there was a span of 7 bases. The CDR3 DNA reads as TGTGCCAGCTCACCACCAATGGGGACTGAAGCTTTCTTT. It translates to CASSPPMGTEAFF.

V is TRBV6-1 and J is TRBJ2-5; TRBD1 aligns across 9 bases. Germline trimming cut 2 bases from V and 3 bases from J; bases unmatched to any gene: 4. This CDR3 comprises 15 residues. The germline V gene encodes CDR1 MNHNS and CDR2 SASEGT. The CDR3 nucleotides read TGTGCCAGCAGTGAACCCACAGGGGGCGAAGAGACCCAGTACTTC. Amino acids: CASSEPTGGEETQYF.